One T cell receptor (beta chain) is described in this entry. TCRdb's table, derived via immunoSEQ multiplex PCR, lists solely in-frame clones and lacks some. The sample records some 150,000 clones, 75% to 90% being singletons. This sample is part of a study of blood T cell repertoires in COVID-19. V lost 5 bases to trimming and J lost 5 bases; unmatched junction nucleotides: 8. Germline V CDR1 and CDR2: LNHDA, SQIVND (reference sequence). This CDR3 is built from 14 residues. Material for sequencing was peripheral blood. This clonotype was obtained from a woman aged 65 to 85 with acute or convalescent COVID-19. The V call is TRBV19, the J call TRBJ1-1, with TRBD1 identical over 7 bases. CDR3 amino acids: CASSVTGASTEAFF. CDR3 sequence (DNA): TGTGCCAGTAGTGTAACAGGGGCGAGTACTGAAGCTTTCTTT.